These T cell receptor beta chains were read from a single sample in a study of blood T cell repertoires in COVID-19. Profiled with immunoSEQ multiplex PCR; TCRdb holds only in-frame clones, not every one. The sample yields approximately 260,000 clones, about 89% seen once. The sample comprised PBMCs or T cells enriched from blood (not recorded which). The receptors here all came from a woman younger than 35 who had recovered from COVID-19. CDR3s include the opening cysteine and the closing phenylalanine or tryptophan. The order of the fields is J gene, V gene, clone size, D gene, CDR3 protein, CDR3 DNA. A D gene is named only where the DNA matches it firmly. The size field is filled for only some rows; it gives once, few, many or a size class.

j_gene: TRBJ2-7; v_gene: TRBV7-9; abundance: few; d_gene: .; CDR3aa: CASSGTPSVYEQYF; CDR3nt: TGTGCCAGCAGCGGGACTCCGAGCGTCTACGAGCAGTACTTC
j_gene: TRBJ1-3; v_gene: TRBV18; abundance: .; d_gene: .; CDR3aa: CASSPPGGSGNTIYF; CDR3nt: TGTGCCAGCTCACCACCGGGGGGCTCTGGAAACACCATATATTTT
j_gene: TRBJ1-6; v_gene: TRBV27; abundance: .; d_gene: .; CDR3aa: CASSLAGAASPLHF; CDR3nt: TGTGCCAGCAGTTTGGCTGGGGCCGCGTCACCCCTCCACTTT
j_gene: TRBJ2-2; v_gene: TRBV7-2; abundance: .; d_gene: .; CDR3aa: CASSQGGTVNTGELFF; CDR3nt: TGTGCCAGCAGCCAAGGGGGGACAGTGAACACCGGGGAGCTGTTTTTT
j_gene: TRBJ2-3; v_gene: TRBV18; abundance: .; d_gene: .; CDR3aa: CASCQGSNQPQYF; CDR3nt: TGTGCCAGCTGTCAGGGAAGCAATCAGCCCCAGTATTTT
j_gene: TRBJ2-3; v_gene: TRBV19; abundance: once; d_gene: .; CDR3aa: CASSFPPYF; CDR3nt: TGTGCCAGTAGTTTTCCTCCGTATTTT
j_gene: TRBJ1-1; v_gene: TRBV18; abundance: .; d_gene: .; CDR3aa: CASSPGRTEGKAFF; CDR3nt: TGTGCCAGCTCACCAGGGCGGACAGAAGGTAAAGCTTTCTTT
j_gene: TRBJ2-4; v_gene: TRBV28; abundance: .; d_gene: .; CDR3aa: CASRGSLNIQYF; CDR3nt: TGTGCCAGCCGCGGGTCCCTAAACATTCAGTACTTC
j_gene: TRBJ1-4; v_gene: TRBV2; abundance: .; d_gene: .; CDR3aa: CASSWRGANEKLFF; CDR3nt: TGTGCCAGCAGTTGGCGCGGCGCTAATGAAAAACTGTTTTTT
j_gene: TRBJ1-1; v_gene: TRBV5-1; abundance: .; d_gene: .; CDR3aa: CASSLLVTNTEAFF; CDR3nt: TGCGCCAGCAGCTTGTTAGTCACGAACACTGAAGCTTTCTTT
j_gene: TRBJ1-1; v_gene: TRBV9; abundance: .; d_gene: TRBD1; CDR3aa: CASTKGQGAIGTEAFF; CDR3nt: TGTGCCAGCACCAAGGGACAGGGGGCAATCGGCACTGAAGCTTTCTTT
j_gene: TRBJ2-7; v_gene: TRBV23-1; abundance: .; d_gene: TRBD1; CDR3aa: CASSQDTGTGPHEQYF; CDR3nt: TGCGCCAGCAGTCAGGACACCGGGACAGGGCCCCACGAGCAGTACTTC
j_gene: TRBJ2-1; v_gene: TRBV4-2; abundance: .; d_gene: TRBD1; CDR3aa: CASSQDRGLNEQFF; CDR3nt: TGTGCCAGCAGCCAAGACAGGGGGCTAAATGAGCAGTTCTTC
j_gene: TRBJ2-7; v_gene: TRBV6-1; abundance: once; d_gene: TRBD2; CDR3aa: CASSGSSSGDTYEQYF; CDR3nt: TGTGCCAGCAGTGGTTCCTCTAGCGGGGATACCTACGAGCAGTACTTC
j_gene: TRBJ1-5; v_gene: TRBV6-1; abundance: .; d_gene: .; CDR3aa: CASSEGQANQPQHF; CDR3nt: TGTGCCAGCAGTGAAGGGCAGGCCAATCAGCCCCAGCATTTT
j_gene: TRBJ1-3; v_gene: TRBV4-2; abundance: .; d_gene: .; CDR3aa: CASSQVTVQGGNTIYF; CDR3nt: TGTGCCAGCAGCCAGGTGACAGTCCAGGGTGGAAACACCATATATTTT
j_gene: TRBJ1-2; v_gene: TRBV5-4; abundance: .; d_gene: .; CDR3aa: CASTPGEGTNYGYTF; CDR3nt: TGTGCCAGCACCCCGGGCGAGGGGACAAACTATGGCTACACCTTC
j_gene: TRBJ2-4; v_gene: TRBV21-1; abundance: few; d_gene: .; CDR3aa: CASSNSGTRRNIQYF; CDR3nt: TGTGCCAGCAGCAATTCCGGGACTAGGCGTAACATTCAGTACTTC
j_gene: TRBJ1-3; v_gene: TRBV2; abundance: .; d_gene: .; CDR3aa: CASSEVRDYTIYF; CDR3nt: TGTGCCAGCAGTGAAGTCCGAGACTACACCATATATTTT
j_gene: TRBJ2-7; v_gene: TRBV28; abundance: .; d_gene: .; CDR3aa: CASSSGVGARGTSSYEQYF; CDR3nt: TGTGCCAGCAGCTCGGGGGTTGGGGCGCGGGGTACCTCCTCCTACGAGCAGTACTTC
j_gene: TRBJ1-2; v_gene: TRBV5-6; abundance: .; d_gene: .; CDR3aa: CASSSGGSGYTF; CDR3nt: TGTGCCAGCAGCTCAGGAGGATCCGGCTACACCTTC
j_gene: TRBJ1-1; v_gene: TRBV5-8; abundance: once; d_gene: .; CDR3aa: CASSSAATSFPGAFF; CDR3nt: TGTGCCAGCAGCTCAGCCGCCACGTCTTTCCCCGGGGCTTTCTTT
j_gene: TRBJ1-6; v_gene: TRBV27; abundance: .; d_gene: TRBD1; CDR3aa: CASSLGDRGWAPLHF; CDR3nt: TGTGCCAGCAGTTTAGGGGACAGGGGATGGGCACCCCTCCACTTT
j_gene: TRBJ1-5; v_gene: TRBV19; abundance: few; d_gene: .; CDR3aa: CASSIVRDQPQHF; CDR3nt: TGTGCCAGTAGTATAGTACGCGATCAGCCCCAGCATTTT
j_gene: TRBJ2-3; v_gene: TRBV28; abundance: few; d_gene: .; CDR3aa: CASSFGGIRADTQYF; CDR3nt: TGTGCCAGCAGTTTTGGGGGGATTCGAGCAGATACGCAGTATTTT
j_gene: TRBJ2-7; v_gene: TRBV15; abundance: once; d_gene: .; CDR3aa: CATSRDRWGGLYEQYF; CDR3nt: TGTGCCACCAGCAGAGATCGGTGGGGGGGCCTCTACGAGCAGTACTTC
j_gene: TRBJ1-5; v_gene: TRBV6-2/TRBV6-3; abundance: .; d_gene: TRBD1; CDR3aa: CASSPGTGDFNQPQHF; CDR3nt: TGTGCCAGCAGCCCCGGGACAGGGGATTTCAATCAGCCCCAGCATTTT
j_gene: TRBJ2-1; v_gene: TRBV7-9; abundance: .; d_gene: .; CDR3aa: CASGGTAFNEQFF; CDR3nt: TGTGCCTCTGGAGGAACCGCTTTCAATGAGCAGTTCTTC
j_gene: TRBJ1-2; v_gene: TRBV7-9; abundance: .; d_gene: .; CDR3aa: CASSLGAGGYTF; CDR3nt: TGTGCCAGCAGCTTAGGGGCAGGTGGCTACACCTTC
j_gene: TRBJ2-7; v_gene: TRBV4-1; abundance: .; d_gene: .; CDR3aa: CASSPFTREDYEQYF; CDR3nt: TGCGCCAGCAGCCCCTTCACCCGGGAAGACTACGAGCAGTACTTC
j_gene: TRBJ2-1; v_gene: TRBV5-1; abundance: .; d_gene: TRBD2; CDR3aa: CASSDTGGVGEQFF; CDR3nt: TGCGCCAGCAGCGACACGGGAGGAGTTGGTGAGCAGTTCTTC
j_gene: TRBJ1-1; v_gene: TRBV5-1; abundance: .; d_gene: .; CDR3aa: CASRPTGTPFSNTEAFF; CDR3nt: TGCGCCAGCAGACCAACCGGGACACCCTTCTCGAACACTGAAGCTTTCTTT
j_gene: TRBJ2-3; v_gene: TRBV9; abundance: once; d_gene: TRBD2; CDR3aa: CASSVELAGAFTDTQYF; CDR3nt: TGTGCCAGCAGCGTAGAACTAGCGGGGGCCTTCACAGATACGCAGTATTTT
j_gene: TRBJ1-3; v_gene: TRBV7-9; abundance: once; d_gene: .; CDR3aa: CASRAGEGNTIYF; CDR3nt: TGTGCCAGCAGAGCCGGGGAAGGAAACACCATATATTTT
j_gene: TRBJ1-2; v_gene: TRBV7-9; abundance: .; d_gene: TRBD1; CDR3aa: CASSGTDSNYGYTF; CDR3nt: TGTGCCAGCAGCGGGACAGACTCTAACTATGGCTACACCTTC
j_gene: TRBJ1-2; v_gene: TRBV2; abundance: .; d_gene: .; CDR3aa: CASSVPGVLYGYTF; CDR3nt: TGTGCCAGCAGTGTGCCGGGGGTTCTGTATGGCTACACCTTC
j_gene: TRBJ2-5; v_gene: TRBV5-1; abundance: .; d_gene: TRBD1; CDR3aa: CASSPRTGGEETQYF; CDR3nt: TGCGCCAGCAGCCCTCGGACAGGGGGCGAGGAGACCCAGTACTTC
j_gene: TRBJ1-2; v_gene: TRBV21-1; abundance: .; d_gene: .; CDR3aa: CASSKVLGGCLKTNYGYTF; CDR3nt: TGTGCCAGCAGCAAAGTCTTAGGGGGATGCCTGAAAACTAACTATGGCTACACCTTC
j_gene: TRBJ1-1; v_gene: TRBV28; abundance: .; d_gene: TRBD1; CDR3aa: CASGTANTEAFF; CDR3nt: TGTGCCAGCGGGACAGCGAACACTGAAGCTTTCTTT
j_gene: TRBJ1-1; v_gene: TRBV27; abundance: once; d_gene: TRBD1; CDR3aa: CASSSDRGMFTEAFF; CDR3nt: TGTGCCAGCAGTTCGGACAGGGGGATGTTTACTGAAGCTTTCTTT